This TCR beta chain came from a study of blood T cells in healthy people across ages. A sample-barcoded 5' primer and a J-beta primer mix were used in a second PCR of roughly 7 to 11 cycles. TCRdb independently ran MiXCR on the 5' RACE reads; one entry per CDR3 protein. This table has 800,000 to 1,300,000 distinct CDR3 sequences, 20% to 25% appearing once. Remarks on this clonotype: Its antigen is still unknown.

Study observations and caveats: No conclusive comparison of naive versus antigen-experienced cells was possible with unsorted PBMCs.

Germline V lookup: CDR1 SEHNR, CDR2 FQNEAQ (reference sequence). Germline trimming cut 0 bases from V and 8 bases from J; bases unmatched to any gene: 6. The CDR3 has 15 amino acids. Whenever a sample was processed, at least 6.5 million PBMCs were isolated. The sample was also linked to a second study, of T cells of mothers and their children.

Sequenced input: blood. The clonotype comes from a girl aged 2-10 years in good health. This chain links TRBV7-9 with TRBJ2-4, with TRBD2 matching over 8 bases. CDR3 DNA: TGTGCCAGCAGCTTAGCGGGACTAGGTGAGGACATTCAGTACTTC. It translates to CASSLAGLGEDIQYF.